A selection of T cell receptor beta chains follows, all from one sample in a study of glioma-infiltrating T cells. A single record per CDR3 protein comes from TCRdb applying MiXCR to the multiplex PCR reads. Seen here are fewer than 250,000 distinct CDR3 sequences, around 32% observed once, and the top ten hold 20%. Material for sequencing was glioma tissue, nonneoplastic brain tissue, or PBMCs (not recorded which). Every receptor here comes from a human donor with low-grade glioma or glioblastoma, undergoing nonglioma brain surgery, or in good health (not recorded which). CDR3s include the opening cysteine and the closing phenylalanine or tryptophan. A D gene is named only where the DNA matches it firmly. The listing skips clone size in some rows; elsewhere it reads once, few, many or a size class.

>TRBV7-3|TRBJ2-1|TRBD2|many
TGTGCCAGCAGCCGGACTAGCGGGAGGTATGATGAGCAGTTCTTC
CASSRTSGRYDEQFF
>TRBV6-1|TRBJ2-1|.|.
TGTGCCAGCAGTTCCCTTGGGGGGCCCTACAATGAGCAGTTCTTC
CASSSLGGPYNEQFF
>TRBV10-3|TRBJ2-3|TRBD2|few
TGTGCCATCAGTGAGTCCATGGGGAGGCAGGTGAAACTAGCGGGAGTGGATACGCAGTATTTT
CAISESMGRQVKLAGVDTQYF
>TRBV7-2|TRBJ1-2|.|.
.
CASSFYICSAGTATYYGYTF
>TRBV27|TRBJ1-1|.|.
TGTGCCAGCAGTTTAACTCCAGGAGGGGCCACTGAAGCTTTCTTT
CASSLTPGGATEAFF
>TRBV6-1|TRBJ2-5|.|.
TGTGCCAGCAGTCGCCAGGCTGGCAGGCTTCAAGAGACCCAGTACTTC
CASSRQAGRLQETQYF
>TRBV12-3/TRBV12-4|TRBJ1-2|.|many
TGTGCCAGCAGTACGGGATCCAGGGCGGGGGGCTACACCTTC
CASSTGSRAGGYTF
>TRBV6-2/TRBV6-3|TRBJ1-1|TRBD1|.
TGTGCCAGCAGCCATAACCGGGACAGGGTGAACACTGAAGCTTTCTTT
CASSHNRDRVNTEAFF
>TRBV11-2|TRBJ2-3|TRBD2|many
TGTGCCAGCAGCTCCGGGACTAGCAGCACAGATACGCAGTATTTT
CASSSGTSSTDTQYF
>TRBV9|TRBJ1-5|.|many
TGTGCCAGCAGCGTAGACGTTAATCAGCCCCAGCATTTT
CASSVDVNQPQHF
>TRBV20-1|TRBJ2-4|.|many
TGCAGTGCTAGACCCAGGGGAGGAAACATTCAGTACTTC
CSARPRGGNIQYF
>TRBV6-1|TRBJ1-3|.|many
TGTGCCAGCAGTTCCCTGGGGGTATCTTATGGAAACACCATATATTTT
CASSSLGVSYGNTIYF
>TRBV7-2|TRBJ2-2|TRBD2|few
TGTGCCAGCAGACCGGGACTAGCGGGAGGAGGGGTCACCGGGGAGCTGTTTTTT
CASRPGLAGGGVTGELFF
>TRBV24-1|TRBJ1-5|.|many
TGTGCCACCAGTGTTGGGCAGCTAGGCCAGCCCCAGCATTTT
CATSVGQLGQPQHF
>TRBV7-9|TRBJ1-6|.|many
TGTGCCAGCAGCTTAGCGGAGTTACCCCTCCACTTT
CASSLAELPLHF
>TRBV18|TRBJ2-5|.|.
TGTGCCAGCTCACCGGCTAGCGAGCAAGAGACCCAGTACTTC
CASSPASEQETQYF
>TRBV7-9|TRBJ1-2|TRBD1|many
TGTGCCAGCAGCTCGGGGACAGACTATGGCTACACCTTC
CASSSGTDYGYTF
>TRBV6-1|TRBJ1-2|.|many
TGTGCCAGCAGTCTACCTGGTGGGGCTGAGGATTCGGGCTACACCTTC
CASSLPGGAEDSGYTF
>TRBV12-3/TRBV12-4|TRBJ1-1|.|.
TGTGCCAGCACCCTCCGCGGGACCGCTGAAGCTTTCTTT
CASTLRGTAEAFF
>TRBV29-1|TRBJ2-4|.|.
TGCAGCGCCGCCGACAGTCTAGCCAAAAACATTCAGTACTTC
CSAADSLAKNIQYF
>TRBV7-9|TRBJ1-5|.|many
TGTGCCAGCAGCTTACCGGGACCTCAGCCCCAGCATTTT
CASSLPGPQPQHF
>TRBV20-1|TRBJ2-5|.|.
TGCAGTGCTAGCGGGGTTGGGGTCCGCCAAGAGACCCAGTACTTC
CSASGVGVRQETQYF
>TRBV18|TRBJ2-2|TRBD2|.
TGTGCCAGCTCATCCCGACTAGCGGGAGGGCACACCGGGGAGATGTTTTTT
CASSSRLAGGHTGEMFF
>TRBV20-1|TRBJ2-1|TRBD2|many
TGCAGTGCTAGTGTAGCGGGAGGGCAGGATTACAATGAGCAGTTCTTC
CSASVAGGQDYNEQFF
>TRBV12-5|TRBJ1-1|TRBD1|.
TGTGCTAGTGGACGCTTCACAGGGGTGGGCACTAAAGCTTTCTTT
CASGRFTGVGTKAFF
>TRBV7-8|TRBJ2-3|.|many
TGTGCCAGCAGCCCCACCTTTGCGGGACTCGTCGGGGCAGATACGCAGTATTTT
CASSPTFAGLVGADTQYF
>TRBV5-4|TRBJ1-3|TRBD1|.
TGTGCCAGCAGCTCGGGACAGAACCTCGGCCTCTCTGGAAACACCATATATTTT
CASSSGQNLGLSGNTIYF
>TRBV10-3|TRBJ1-2|TRBD1|many
TGTGCCATCAAGGACAGGGAGGTGGACTATGGCTACACCTTC
CAIKDREVDYGYTF
>TRBV4-3|TRBJ2-3|.|many
TGCGCCAGCAGCCACTCTGGTAGCTTCACAGATACGCAGTATTTT
CASSHSGSFTDTQYF
>TRBV20-1|TRBJ1-4|TRBD1|many
TGCAGTGCTAGGGGACAGCTTGAAAAACTGTTTTTT
CSARGQLEKLFF
>TRBV4-1|TRBJ2-4|TRBD2|.
TGCGCCAGCAGCCAGGGACCAGCGGGAGGGCCGAGCAAAAACATTCAGTACTTC
CASSQGPAGGPSKNIQYF
>TRBV7-6|TRBJ1-1|.|many
TGTGCCAGCAGCTCAATGACAGGGAACACTGAAGCTTTCTTT
CASSSMTGNTEAFF
>TRBV6-5|TRBJ2-5|TRBD1|.
TGTGCCAGCAGTTACTGGGGACAGGGAACCGTAGAGACCCAGTACTTC
CASSYWGQGTVETQYF
>TRBV6-1|TRBJ2-1|.|many
TGTGCCAGCAGTCCAGGGAGGCTCACCTACAATGAGCAGTTCTTC
CASSPGRLTYNEQFF
>TRBV20-1|TRBJ2-3|.|many
TGCAGTGCTGTACCCGTCCTTGGTACGCAGTATTTT
CSAVPVLGTQYF
>TRBV14|TRBJ2-7|.|few
TGTGCCAGCAGCCAAGATGGAGGAAAGTACGAGCAGTACTTC
CASSQDGGKYEQYF
>TRBV4-3|TRBJ2-7|TRBD2|many
TGCGCCAGCAGCCAAGACCGGACTAGCGGGAACGAGCAGTACTTC
CASSQDRTSGNEQYF
>TRBV7-2|TRBJ2-7|TRBD2|few
TGTGCCAGCAGCTTAAGTTGGATAGCGGGAGCCTACGAGCAGTACTTC
CASSLSWIAGAYEQYF
>TRBV6-6|TRBJ2-1|TRBD2|.
TGTGCCAGCAGAGACCTAGCGGTCAATGAGCAGTTCTTC
CASRDLAVNEQFF
>TRBV20-1|TRBJ2-1|TRBD2|many
TGCAGTGCCACCGCACCTAGCGGGGCCTTCAATGAGCAGTTCTTC
CSATAPSGAFNEQFF
>TRBV5-4|TRBJ2-3|TRBD2|.
TGTGCCAGCAGCTTGGAAGGACTAGCCAGCGGCACAGATACGCAGTATTTT
CASSLEGLASGTDTQYF
>TRBV4-3|TRBJ2-3|.|many
TGCGCCAGCAGCCAAGATTTGGCAGGGGGGAGCACAGATACGCAGTATTTT
CASSQDLAGGSTDTQYF
>TRBV7-7|TRBJ2-5|TRBD1|.
TGTGCCAGCAGCTTAGTAGGGACAGGACAAGAGACCCAGTACTTC
CASSLVGTGQETQYF